The 19 T cell receptor beta chains below were found in one sample sequenced in a study of cytomegalovirus exposure and HLA in healthy donors. PCR amplification relied on 60 Vbeta primers (plus 13 Jbeta primers). TCRdb's table, derived via immunoSEQ multiplex PCR, lists solely in-frame clones and lacks some. The sample comprises about 130,000 clones, 80% of which are singletons, and approximately 10% rests with the top ten. Sequencing was performed on PBMCs. The receptor source for this set is a man aged 30 to 39 in good health and CMV-seropositive.

J is TRBJ1-4 and V is TRBV7-8, with a tentative D call TRBD1 (6 bases). The CDR3 is made up of 14 amino acids. Germline values: CDR1 SGHVS, CDR2 FQNEAQ. Trimming took off 2 bases at V and 8 bases at J, with 12 bases between the two ends. The CDR3 nucleotides are TGTGCCAGCAGCTTAATCGGGGGGGGCGAAAAACTGTTTTTT. Translation gives CASSLIGGGEKLFF.

This clone came up once. The genes are TRBV4-2 and TRBJ2-5, with 7 bases matching TRBD1. CDR3 length equals 14 residues. CDR1 and CDR2 from the germline V gene are LGHNA and YNFKEQ. V shed 3 bases and J 2 bases; nucleotides not matched to a gene: 3. In nucleotides, the CDR3 is TGTGCCAGCAGCCAGACAGGGATACAAGAGACCCAGTACTTC. Translation gives CASSQTGIQETQYF.

The rearrangement links TRBV19 to TRBJ1-1; 8 nucleotides line up with TRBD1. CDR1 is LNHDA and CDR2 is SQIVND in the germline V gene (reference sequence). The length of the CDR3 is 15 residues. Trimming at V came to 3 bases and at J to 4 bases, leaving 7 bases not matched to a gene. The CDR3 loop reads CASSMGRGRFTEAFF. The CDR3 bases are TGTGCCAGTAGTATGGGCAGGGGGCGCTTCACTGAAGCTTTCTTT.

This chain links TRBV29-1 with TRBJ2-7; 7 bases line up with TRBD1. This CDR3 is 14 amino acids long. V trimming: 6 bases; J trimming: 2 bases; junction bases outside the gene matches: 10. In germline, CDR1 is SQVTM, CDR2 ANQGSEA. CDR3 DNA: TGCAGCGTGACCCAGGGGCAGGGGGCCTACGAGCAGTACTTC. Encoded protein: CSVTQGQGAYEQYF.

The chain recombines TRBV6-4 with TRBJ2-1; D might be TRBD2 (5 bases). The germline gives CDR1 MRHNA, CDR2 SNTAGT. Trimming left V 0 bases short and J 7 bases short, with 16 bases between. There are 16 residues in the CDR3. CDR3 amino acids: CASSDSWGLLANEQFF. Written as DNA, the CDR3 is TGTGCCAGCAGTGACTCCTGGGGTCTCCTAGCTAATGAGCAGTTCTTC.

This clone was found once. The rearrangement uses TRBV5-1 and TRBJ2-5; D is ambiguous. V was trimmed by 2 bases and J by 3 bases, leaving 14 bases between them. There are 15 residues in the CDR3. Germline-derived CDR1 and CDR2 are SGHRS and YFSETQ. CDR3 bases: TGCGCCAGCAGCTTAGGTTGGAGCGAAAAAGAGACCCAGTACTTC. It codes for CASSLGWSEKETQYF.

Note on this clone: Additional DNA sequences in this sample encode the identical CDR3. The CDR3 DNA is TGTGCCAGCTCACCGTCAGGAAACACTGAAGCTTTCTTT. It encodes CASSPSGNTEAFF. The rearrangement joins TRBV18 to TRBJ1-1; D is unclear. Germline V lookup: CDR1 KGHSH, CDR2 LQKENI. The CDR3 extends over 13 amino acids. Trimming pared 3 bases from V and 2 bases from J, leaving 7 bases between.

The chain is built from TRBV30 and TRBJ2-2, with a weak D call TRBD1 (5 bases). Trimming removed 4 bases from V and 2 bases from J, with 8 bases in between. Germline V gene sequence: CDR1 GTSNPN, CDR2 SVGIG (reference sequence). The CDR3 runs 13 residues. CDR3 bases: TGTGCCTGGACTAGGGGAAACACCGGGGAGCTGTTTTTT. Translation gives CAWTRGNTGELFF.

This chain uses TRBV29-1 with TRBJ1-1; 7 bases line up with TRBD1. Germline V CDR1 and CDR2: SQVTM, ANQGSEA. V gave up 7 bases and J gave up 1 base; unmatched junction bases: 6. CDR3 length: 13 residues. CDR3 protein: CSGRQGTNTEAFF. The CDR3 DNA sequence: TGCAGCGGCCGACAGGGAACGAACACTGAAGCTTTCTTT.

The rearrangement joins TRBV10-3 to TRBJ1-5; 10 bases line up with TRBD1. This CDR3 contains 16 residues. V shed 0 bases and J 9 bases; nucleotides not matched to a gene: 8. Germline V gene lookup returns CDR1 ENHRY and CDR2 SYGVKD. The CDR3 sequence is CAISESGGQGGLPQHF. The CDR3 DNA is TGTGCCATCAGTGAGTCAGGAGGACAGGGGGGATTGCCCCAGCATTTT.

The chain carries TRBV7-6 and TRBJ2-1; 9 nucleotides line up with TRBD1. This CDR3 is 18 amino acids long. CDR1 is SGHVS, CDR2 FNYEAQ, per germline. V dropped 5 bases and J dropped 7; count of bases not matched to a gene: 18. The CDR3, as DNA: TGTGCCAGCAGCGTAGTAGTGACCCGGGACAGGGTGTGGAATGAGCAGTTCTTC. It encodes CASSVVVTRDRVWNEQFF.

With respect to this clone: This same CDR3 is encoded by further DNA sequences in the sample. The J gene is TRBJ1-4, the V gene TRBV19, with TRBD1 as a possible D gene (5 bases). Germline CDR1 is LNHDA and CDR2 is SQIVND (reference sequence). V gave up 1 base and J gave up 8 bases, with 11 bases separating them. CDR3 length equals 14 residues. In DNA, the CDR3 is TGTGCCAGTAGTATAGTCCAGGGCCGGGAAAAACTGTTTTTT. Encoded protein: CASSIVQGREKLFF.

The sample holds one count of this clone. Germline is not matched at one junction end, which may reflect a read error. The J gene is TRBJ1-2, the V gene TRBV6-6, with 8 bases fitting TRBD1. The CDR3 has 15 amino acids. In germline, CDR1 is MNHNY, CDR2 SVGAGI (reference sequence). CDR3 loop: CASSDSDRVLEGYTF. CDR3 nucleotide sequence: TGTGCCAGCAGTGACTCGGACAGGGTCTTGGAGGGCTACACCTTC.

J is TRBJ1-1 and V is TRBV9; D unclear. V lost 0 bases, J lost 0 bases, and 9 bases lay in between. CDR3 size: 15 residues. Germline V gives CDR1 SGDLS, CDR2 YYNGEE. The chain's CDR3 is CASSVAQTMNTEAFF. In DNA, the CDR3 is TGTGCCAGCAGCGTAGCGCAGACTATGAACACTGAAGCTTTCTTT.

This chain joins TRBV10-3 and TRBJ1-6, with unresolved D. Germline assignment: CDR1 ENHRY and CDR2 SYGVKD. This CDR3 has 15 residues. Trimming shortened V by 6 bases and J by 5 bases, and 14 bases separated the two germline ends. The CDR3 loop is CAISLSGSDNSPLHF. The CDR3 DNA is TGTGCCATCAGCCTTAGCGGGTCAGATAATTCACCCCTCCACTTT.

The DNA of the CDR3 is TGTGCCTGTTCCAAAAGCACAGATACGCAGTATTTT. Translation gives CACSKSTDTQYF. The rearrangement links TRBV30 to TRBJ2-3, with D unresolved. The CDR3 contains 12 residues. With 6 bases removed from V and 0 bases from J, the gap between germline ends came to 7 bases. The V gene's germline CDR1 is GTSNPN and CDR2 SVGIG (reference sequence).

This clone has more than one count but fewer than ten. The chain uses TRBV7-2 and TRBJ1-2; D is possibly TRBD1 (5 bases). CDR1 is SGHTA, CDR2 FQGNSA, per germline. This CDR3 comprises 14 residues. The V and J ends lost 5 bases and 5 bases respectively, with 15 bases between them. The CDR3 DNA follows: TGTGCCAGCAGCCCGGAGACAGTAGGGTATGGCTACACCTTC. Residues: CASSPETVGYGYTF. The variable domain in full, completed from reference TRBV7-2 and TRBJ1-2, reads GAGVSQSPSNKVTEKGKDVELRCDPISGHTALYWYRQSLGQGLEFLIYFQGNSAPDKSGLPSDRFSAERTGGSVSTLTIQRTQQEDSAVYLCASSPETVGYGYTFGSGTRLTVV.

The V call is TRBV6-6, the J call TRBJ1-1; a possible D gene is TRBD1 (6 bases). V gave up 0 bases and J gave up 1 base, with 6 bases separating them. Germline-derived CDR1 and CDR2 are MNHNY and SVGAGI (reference sequence). This CDR3 is 14 amino acids long. The CDR3 coding sequence is TGTGCCAGCAGTTACTCGACAGGGAACACTGAAGCTTTCTTT. This gives the protein CASSYSTGNTEAFF.

This clone was counted between two and nine times. Here the CDR3 DNA reads TGTGCCAGCAGCTTAGCGGACAGCCGGAGCTCCTACGAGCAGTACTTC. It codes for CASSLADSRSSYEQYF. The chain recombines TRBV7-6 with TRBJ2-7; D might be TRBD1 (6 bases). Trimming cost V 0 bases and J 0 bases, with 12 bases left between them. The CDR3 totals 16 residues. Germline CDR1 reads SGHVS; CDR2 reads FNYEAQ. Combining the CDR3 with reference TRBV7-6 and TRBJ2-7 gives the whole variable domain GAGVSQSPRYKVTKRGQDVALRCDPISGHVSLYWYRQALGQGPEFLTYFNYEAQQDKSGLPNDRFSAERPEGSISTLTIQRTEQRDSAMYRCASSLADSRSSYEQYFGPGTRLTVT.